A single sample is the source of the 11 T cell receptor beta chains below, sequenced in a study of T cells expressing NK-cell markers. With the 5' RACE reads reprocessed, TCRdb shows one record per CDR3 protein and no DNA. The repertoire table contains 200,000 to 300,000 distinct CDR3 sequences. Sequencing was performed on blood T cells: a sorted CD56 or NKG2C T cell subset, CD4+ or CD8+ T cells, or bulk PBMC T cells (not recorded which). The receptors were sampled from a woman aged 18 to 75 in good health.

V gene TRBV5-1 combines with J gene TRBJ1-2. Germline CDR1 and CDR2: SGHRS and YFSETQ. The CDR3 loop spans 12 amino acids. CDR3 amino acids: CASSLEAYGYTF.

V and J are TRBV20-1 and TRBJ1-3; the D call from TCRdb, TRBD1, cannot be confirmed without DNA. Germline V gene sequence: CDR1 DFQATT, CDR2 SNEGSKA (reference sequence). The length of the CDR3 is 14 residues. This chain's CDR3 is CSARPGQGGNTIYF.

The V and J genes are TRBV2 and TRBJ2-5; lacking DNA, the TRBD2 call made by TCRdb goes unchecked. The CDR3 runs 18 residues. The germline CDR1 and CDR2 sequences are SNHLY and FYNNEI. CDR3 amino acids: CASSDGFGASGGGETQYF.

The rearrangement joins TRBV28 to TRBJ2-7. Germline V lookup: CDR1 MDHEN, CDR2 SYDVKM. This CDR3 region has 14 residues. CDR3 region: CASSFLILGYEQYF. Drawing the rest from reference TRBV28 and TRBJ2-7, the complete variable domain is DVKVTQSSRYLVKRTGEKVFLECVQDMDHENMFWYRQDPGLGLRLIYFSYDVKMKEKGDIPEGYSVSREKKERFSLILESASTNQTSMYLCASSFLILGYEQYFGPGTRLTVT.

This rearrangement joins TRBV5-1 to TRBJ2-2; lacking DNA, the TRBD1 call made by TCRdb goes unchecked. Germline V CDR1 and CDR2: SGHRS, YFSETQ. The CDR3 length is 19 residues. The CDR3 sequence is CASSLVRQGVESWSGELFF.

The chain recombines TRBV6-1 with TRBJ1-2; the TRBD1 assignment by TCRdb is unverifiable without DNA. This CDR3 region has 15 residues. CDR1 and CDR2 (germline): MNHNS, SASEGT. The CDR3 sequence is CASSSPGTGGFGYTF.

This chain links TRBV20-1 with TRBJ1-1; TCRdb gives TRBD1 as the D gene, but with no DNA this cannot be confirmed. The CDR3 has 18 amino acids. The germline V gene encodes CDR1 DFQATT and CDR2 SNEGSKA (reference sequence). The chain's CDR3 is CSARDWGQGINMNTEAFF.

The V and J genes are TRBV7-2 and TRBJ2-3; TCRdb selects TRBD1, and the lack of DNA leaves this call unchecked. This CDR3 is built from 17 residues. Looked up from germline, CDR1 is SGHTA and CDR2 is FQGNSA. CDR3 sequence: CASSLRDRGLTTDTQYF.

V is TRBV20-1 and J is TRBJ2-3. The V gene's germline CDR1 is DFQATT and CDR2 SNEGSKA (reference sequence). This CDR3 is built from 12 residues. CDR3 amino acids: CSAFSRTDTQYF.

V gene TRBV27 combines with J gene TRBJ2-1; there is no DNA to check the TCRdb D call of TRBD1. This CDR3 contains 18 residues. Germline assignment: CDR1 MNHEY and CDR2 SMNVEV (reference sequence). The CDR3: CASSFSPRRRGTHNEQFF.

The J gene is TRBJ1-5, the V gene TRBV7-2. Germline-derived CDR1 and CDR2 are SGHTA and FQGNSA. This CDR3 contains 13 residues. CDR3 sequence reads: CASSLGSMGAQHF. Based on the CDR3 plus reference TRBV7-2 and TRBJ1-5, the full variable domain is GAGVSQSPSNKVTEKGKDVELRCDPISGHTALYWYRQSLGQGLEFLIYFQGNSAPDKSGLPSDRFSAERTGGSVSTLTIQRTQQEDSAVYLCASSLGSMGAQHFGDGTRLSIL.